The TCR beta chain under discussion was sequenced for a study of cytomegalovirus exposure and HLA in healthy donors. CDR3 length equals 13 residues. The V end lost 5 bases, the J end lost 6 bases, and 13 bases lay between the germline ends. Germline V lookup: CDR1 LGHNT, CDR2 FRNRAP. Comment on this clone: This CDR3 is also generated by other DNA sequences in the sample.

The PCR ran on 60 Vbeta and 13 Jbeta primers. TCRdb's copy holds only in-frame clones and misses some; the assay was immunoSEQ multiplex PCR. The data contain about 140,000 clones, approximately 80% of them singletons. The rearrangement joins TRBV12-5 to TRBJ1-1, with D tentatively TRBD1 (5 bases). The sequenced sample was PBMCs. This receptor was identified in a woman aged 45 to 65 in good health and CMV-seropositive. The CDR3: CASGLGRGAEAFF. CDR3 nucleotide sequence: TGTGCTAGTGGTCTGGGACGGGGGGCTGAAGCTTTCTTT.